This TCR beta chain was captured in a study of blood T cell repertoires in COVID-19. Overall study context: From the United States, Italy and Spain came samples of acute and convalescent COVID-19.

J gave up 7 bases and V 4 bases, and 20 bases lay outside the gene matches. The CDR3 sequence is 19 residues long. Germline CDR1 MDHEN, CDR2 SYDVKM. Sequenced by immunoSEQ multiplex PCR; TCRdb stores in-frame clones only, minus some. The sample has 300,000 to 350,000 clones, approximately 91% seen once. The receptor was isolated from a woman aged 25 to 45 who had been exposed to COVID-19. Sequences were obtained from PBMCs or T cells enriched from blood (not recorded which). The gene calls are TRBV28 and TRBJ1-5; 9 bases fit TRBD1. The CDR3 reads CASSYFTSRDREVRQPQHF. CDR3 DNA sequence: TGTGCCAGCAGTTACTTCACTTCCCGGGACAGGGAGGTTAGGCAGCCCCAGCATTTT.